The sequence of this T cell receptor beta chain was determined in a study of siplizumab effects on memory and regulatory T cells. Clones were read by immunoSEQ multiplex PCR, and TCRdb kept only the in-frame ones, dropping some. The table lists some 90,000 clones, more than 80% of them singletons. V shed 7 bases and J shed 5 bases, with 12 bases lying between them. The CDR3 runs 13 residues. CDR1 and CDR2 from the germline V gene are MNHNS and SASEGT. Material for sequencing was CD4+ T cells sorted from blood. V usage is TRBV6-1 and J usage is TRBJ1-5, with a possible D match to TRBD1 (6 bases). The TCR comes from a human donor in good health. CDR3 DNA sequence: TGTGCCAGCATCACGGCAGGGGATCAGCCCCAGCATTTT. Translated, it gives CASITAGDQPQHF.